Shown below are 28 T cell receptor beta chains from a single sample sequenced in a study of cytomegalovirus exposure and HLA in healthy donors. Clones were sequenced by immunoSEQ multiplex PCR, and TCRdb holds only the in-frame ones, with some missing. The data hold approximately 100,000 clones, with about 87% observed a single time. Sequenced material: PBMCs. These TCRs come from a woman aged 18 to 35 in good health and CMV-seropositive.

The J gene is TRBJ1-1, the V gene TRBV28; 8 nucleotides agree with TRBD1. Germline-derived CDR1 and CDR2 are MDHEN and SYDVKM. Losses at the gene ends were 2 bases for V and 8 bases for J; bases not matched to a gene: 4. The CDR3 runs 13 residues. CDR3 amino acids: CASSLTGGLEAFF. In DNA form, the CDR3 reads TGTGCCAGCAGTTTAACAGGGGGATTGGAAGCTTTCTTT.

The V and J genes are TRBV28 and TRBJ2-7, with D uncertain. Trimming removed 5 bases at V and 3 bases at J, with 5 bases between. Per germline, CDR1 MDHEN and CDR2 SYDVKM. This CDR3 has 11 residues. The CDR3 protein is CASSRDYEQYF. CDR3 in DNA: TGTGCCAGCAGTCGCGACTACGAGCAGTACTTC.

The chain recombines TRBV4-2 with TRBJ2-5, with 11 bases identical to TRBD2. Trimming removed 1 base from V and 4 bases from J; junction bases left unmatched: 5. Germline CDR1 LGHNA, CDR2 YNFKEQ. There are 16 residues in the CDR3. The CDR3 here is CASSQGLAGGPETQYF. The CDR3 DNA reads TGTGCCAGCAGCCAAGGTCTAGCGGGGGGACCAGAGACCCAGTACTTC.

The V call is TRBV29-1, the J call TRBJ2-7, with 7 bases that match TRBD1. The CDR3 spans 11 residues. Germline loops: CDR1 SQVTM, CDR2 ANQGSEA. J lost 4 bases, V lost 7 bases, and 4 bases had no gene match. CDR3 sequence (DNA): TGCAGCGCCGGGGACAGTTACGAGCAGTACGTC. Its protein product is CSAGDSYEQYV.

The chain combines TRBV14 with TRBJ1-3, with D unclear. Trimming removed 0 bases at V and 3 bases at J, with 6 bases between. Germline CDR1 is SGHDN and CDR2 is FVKESK. This CDR3 comprises 14 residues. CDR3 coding DNA: TGTGCCAGCAGCCAAGAAGGGAGTGGAAACACCATATATTTT. Translating gives CASSQEGSGNTIYF.

This sequence joins TRBV6-5 and TRBJ1-1, with 8 bases matching TRBD1. Per germline, CDR1 MNHEY and CDR2 SVGAGI. V was pared by 4 bases and J by 4 bases, with 8 bases of the junction left unmatched. The CDR3 is 15 residues long. CDR3 coding DNA: TGTGCCAGCAGTTTCAGGGGGCTTGAGGGCACTGAAGCTTTCTTT. This sequence encodes CASSFRGLEGTEAFF.

The chain couples TRBV5-1 to TRBJ1-4, with D tentatively TRBD1 (6 bases). V was shortened by 5 bases and J by 3 bases, with 17 bases between the two germline ends. The CDR3 has 16 amino acids. Germline CDR1 reads SGHRS; CDR2 reads YFSETQ. In DNA, the CDR3 is TGCGCCAGCAGGTCTACAGGGACCTCAGCTAATGAAAAACTGTTTTTT. Translated: CASRSTGTSANEKLFF. Together with reference TRBV5-1 and TRBJ1-4, the CDR3 gives the full variable domain: KAGVTQTPRYLIKTRGQQVTLSCSPISGHRSVSWYQQTPGQGLQFLFEYFSETQRNKGNFPGRFSGRQFSNSRSEMNVSTLELGDSALYLCASRSTGTSANEKLFFGSGTQLSVL.

The chain joins TRBV29-1 to TRBJ1-2; D perhaps matches TRBD1 (5 bases). Trimming removed 2 bases at V and 4 bases at J, with 8 bases between. CDR1 and CDR2 from the germline V gene are SQVTM and ANQGSEA. This CDR3 comprises 12 residues. This chain's CDR3 is CSVEKGAYGYTF. In DNA form, the CDR3 reads TGCAGCGTTGAAAAAGGGGCCTATGGCTACACCTTC.

The gene calls are TRBV6-1 and TRBJ1-1; 7 positions match TRBD1. This CDR3 comprises 16 residues. Germline V gene data show CDR1 as MNHNS and CDR2 as SASEGT. The junction had 8 bases not matched to a gene; V was cut back by 4 bases and J by 0 bases. CDR3 region: CASSGGQTLMNTEAFF. In DNA form, the CDR3 reads TGTGCCAGCAGTGGGGGACAGACGCTCATGAACACTGAAGCTTTCTTT.

This chain links TRBV7-9 with TRBJ2-1; D might be TRBD1 (5 bases). V shed 1 base and J shed 0 bases, with 13 bases lying between them. Germline V CDR1 and CDR2: SEHNR, FQNEAQ (reference sequence). This CDR3 region has 17 residues. CDR3 nucleotide sequence: TGTGCCAGCAGCTTAGTCTCAGGGCCCAACTCCTACAATGAGCAGTTCTTC. Translation: CASSLVSGPNSYNEQFF. Full variable domain (outside the CDR3, taken from reference TRBV7-9 and TRBJ2-1): DTGVSQNPRHKITKRGQNVTFRCDPISEHNRLYWYRQTLGQGPEFLTYFQNEAQLEKSRLLSDRFSAERPKGSFSTLEIQRTEQGDSAMYLCASSLVSGPNSYNEQFFGPGTRLTVL.

This chain uses TRBV21-1 with TRBJ1-2; the D call in the table, TRBD1, was not verified against the DNA. TRBV21-1 has pseudogene status. The CDR3 is 16 residues long. As DNA, the CDR3 is TGTGCCAGCAGCAAAGCGCTTTCCATTACAGACTATGGCTACACCTTC. It codes for CASSKALSITDYGYTF.

This clone was counted a single time. The chain combines TRBV28 with TRBJ1-5; a weak D match, TRBD1 (6 bases). The CDR3 sequence is 14 residues long. V gave up 5 bases and J gave up 3 bases, with 11 bases separating them. Germline V lookup: CDR1 MDHEN, CDR2 SYDVKM. The CDR3 region is CASSPNRANQPQHF. In DNA, the CDR3 is TGTGCCAGCAGTCCCAACAGGGCCAATCAGCCCCAGCATTTT.

As regards this clone: The junction does not match germline at one end; this may be a read error. This chain connects TRBV5-4 to TRBJ1-2; 8 nucleotides line up with TRBD1. Germline V gives CDR1 SGHNT, CDR2 YYREEE (reference sequence). The CDR3 has 12 amino acids. The CDR3 spells CASSLGQGSNSF. CDR3 DNA: TGTGCCAGCAGCTTAGGACAGGGTTCAAACTCCTTC.

The chain couples TRBV7-2 to TRBJ2-7; the match to TRBD2 covers 10 bases. V was clipped by 3 bases and J by 1 base; unmatched bases: 3. The CDR3 extends over 15 amino acids. Germline V gives CDR1 SGHTA, CDR2 FQGNSA. CDR3 nucleotide sequence: TGTGCCAGCAGCTTCCTAGCGGGGGTGTCCTACGAGCAGTACGTC. This encodes CASSFLAGVSYEQYV.

The genes are TRBV6-4 and TRBJ2-7; possibly TRBD1 for D (5 bases). V was pared by 3 bases and J by 0 bases, with 9 bases between. Germline CDR1 and CDR2: MRHNA and SNTAGT. The CDR3 is 14 residues long. The CDR3, as DNA: TGTGCCAGCAGTGAACAGGACCCCTCCTACGAGCAGTACGTC. This translates into CASSEQDPSYEQYV.

The genes are TRBV9 and TRBJ2-2, with D uncertain. CDR1 and CDR2 (germline): SGDLS, YYNGEE. V was pared by 0 bases and J by 6 bases, with 6 bases between. This CDR3 has 13 residues. The CDR3 DNA sequence: TGTGCCAGCAGCGTAGGTTCCGCCGGGGAGCTGTTTTTT. It codes for CASSVGSAGELFF.

This chain joins TRBV10-1 and TRBJ1-6, with D perhaps matching TRBD1 (5 bases). CDR3 size: 14 residues. Germline CDR1 and CDR2: WNHNN and SYGVQD (reference sequence). With 2 bases removed from V and 4 bases from J, the gap between germline ends came to 6 bases. Written as DNA, the CDR3 is TGCGCCAGCAGTGAGGGACAATATAATTCACCCCTCCACTTT. This sequence encodes CASSEGQYNSPLHF.

The rearrangement joins TRBV28 to TRBJ1-5, with 8 positions matching TRBD1. The CDR3 runs to 15 residues. The V and J ends lost 5 bases and 6 bases, in that order; junction bases with no gene match: 9. From germline, CDR1 is MDHEN and CDR2 SYDVKM. CDR3 loop: CASSPPTGAGQPQHF. The DNA for the CDR3 is TGTGCCAGCAGTCCCCCGACAGGGGCGGGTCAGCCCCAGCATTTT.

This chain links TRBV29-1 with TRBJ2-3; tentatively, D is TRBD2 (6 bases). This CDR3 is built from 15 residues. Trimming took 7 bases from V and 2 from J, leaving 19 bases between them. Germline loops: CDR1 SQVTM, CDR2 ANQGSEA. DNA for the CDR3: TGCAGCGCTAATGGGGAGGAACCCCCCACAGATACGCAGTATTTT. Encoded protein: CSANGEEPPTDTQYF.

This clone has a handful of counts. The chain joins TRBV7-9 to TRBJ2-1, with 15 bases lining up with TRBD2. V lost 6 bases and J lost 4; bases outside the gene matches: 10. The V gene's germline CDR1 is SEHNR and CDR2 FQNEAQ (reference sequence). The CDR3 spans 18 residues. CDR3: CASSHRTSGGAGYNEQFF. The CDR3 region has the DNA TGTGCCAGCAGTCATAGGACTAGCGGGGGGGCCGGGTACAATGAGCAGTTCTTC.

The chain is built from TRBV2 and TRBJ2-1, with 9 nucleotides matching TRBD1. The length of the CDR3 is 15 residues. Germline-derived CDR1 and CDR2 are SNHLY and FYNNEI. The V gene end was trimmed by 2 bases and the J gene end by 7 bases; junction bases not matched to a gene: 6. CDR3 nucleotides: TGTGCCAGCAGTGAACCGAGGGACAGGGAAAATGAGCAGTTCTTC. Residues: CASSEPRDRENEQFF.

The chain employs TRBV18 and TRBJ2-5; D might be TRBD1 (5 bases). Trimming removed 2 bases from V and 5 bases from J, with 9 bases in between. The CDR3 spans 13 residues. Germline V CDR1 and CDR2: KGHSH, LQKENI. The CDR3 DNA reads TGTGCCAGCTCACCAGTAAAGGGGGAGACCCAGTACTTC. Translating it yields CASSPVKGETQYF. The full variable domain, with the rest looked up from reference TRBV18 and TRBJ2-5, is NAGVMQNPRHLVRRRGQEARLRCSPMKGHSHVYWYRQLPEEGLKFMVYLQKENIIDESGMPKERFSAEFPKEGPSILRIQQVVRGDSAAYFCASSPVKGETQYFGPGTRLLVL.

The V gene is TRBV4-1, the J gene TRBJ2-1, with D possibly being TRBD1 (5 bases). Germline values: CDR1 MGHRA, CDR2 YSYEKL. V lost 1 base and J lost 6, with 13 bases in between. This CDR3 is 15 amino acids long. As DNA, the CDR3 is TGCGCCAGCAGCCAAGCAGGGAAAGCCGGCAATGAGCAGTTCTTC. It codes for CASSQAGKAGNEQFF.

This chain joins TRBV2 and TRBJ1-1; weak D call: TRBD1 (6 bases). The CDR3 has 14 residues. Trimming took 0 bases from V and 3 from J, leaving 8 bases between them. Germline loops: CDR1 SNHLY, CDR2 FYNNEI. CDR3 sequence (DNA): TGTGCCAGCAGTGAAGCCCCAGGGGACACTGAAGCTTTCTTT. This sequence encodes CASSEAPGDTEAFF. The full variable domain, completed using reference TRBV2 and TRBJ1-1, is EPEVTQTPSHQVTQMGQEVILRCVPISNHLYFYWYRQILGQKVEFLVSFYNNEISEKSEIFDDQFSVERPDGSNFTLKIRSTKLEDSAMYFCASSEAPGDTEAFFGQGTRLTVV.

The chain combines TRBV29-1 with TRBJ1-2, with TRBD1 identical over 8 bases. The germline gives CDR1 SQVTM, CDR2 ANQGSEA. CDR3 size: 19 residues. J gave up 3 bases and V 0 bases, and 18 bases lay outside the gene matches. The CDR3 bases are TGCAGCGTTGAAGATCTAGGAGGGCTCGGACAGGGCCGCGACTATGGCTACACCTTC. This translates into CSVEDLGGLGQGRDYGYTF.

The CDR3 DNA follows: TGTGCCAGCAGCCGATTGGGGGGGGAGTCAGATACGCAGTATTTT. Translation: CASSRLGGESDTQYF. V is TRBV9 and J is TRBJ2-3; TRBD2 aligns across 7 bases. The CDR3 sequence is 15 residues long. Trimming removed 4 bases from V and 4 bases from J; junction bases left unmatched: 9. Germline V CDR1 and CDR2: SGDLS, YYNGEE.

This chain connects TRBV29-1 to TRBJ1-2, with unresolved D. CDR3 length: 13 amino acids. V dropped 0 bases and J dropped 3 bases, with 8 bases sitting between them. Germline values: CDR1 SQVTM, CDR2 ANQGSEA. CDR3 amino acids: CSVEEEVHYGYTF. The CDR3 bases are TGCAGCGTTGAAGAGGAGGTTCACTATGGCTACACCTTC.

In this sample, this clone turned up a few times. The chain is built from TRBV6-5 and TRBJ1-2, with 9 bases fitting TRBD1. CDR1 is MNHEY, CDR2 SVGAGI, per germline. This CDR3 has 14 amino acids. J gave up 4 bases and V 4 bases, and 4 bases lay outside the gene matches. The CDR3 bases are TGTGCCAGCAGTTGGGACAGGGTGACCTATGGCTACACCTTC. Encoded protein: CASSWDRVTYGYTF.